This TCR beta chain stems from a study of cytomegalovirus exposure and HLA in healthy donors. The ends were cut back, 6 bases at V and 3 bases at J, with 14 bases in the middle. The germline CDR1 and CDR2 sequences are SQVTM and ANQGSEA. This CDR3 spans 14 amino acids. General observations from the study: Cytomegalovirus-associated status was assigned to 150 to 200 TCR beta chains. The study had only CMV serostatus as immune exposure information.

While unrecorded immune exposures were likely, the donors were nominally healthy when sampled. A remark on this clone: The antigen is unknown.

Amplification used 60 Vbeta primers and 13 Jbeta primers. Repertoires were generated with immunoSEQ multiplex PCR, while TCRdb's copy carries only in-frame clones and drops some. Of 70,000 to 95,000 clones detected, 70% to 90% appear once; the ten largest clones hold roughly 5.5%. The sample consisted of PBMCs. The TCR sequence derives from a woman younger than 30 in good health and CMV-seropositive. V usage is TRBV29-1 and J usage is TRBJ2-2, with a weak D call TRBD1 (6 bases). The CDR3 protein is CSVTQGEDTGELFF. The CDR3 nucleotides are TGCAGCGTGACACAGGGAGAGGACACCGGGGAGCTGTTTTTT.